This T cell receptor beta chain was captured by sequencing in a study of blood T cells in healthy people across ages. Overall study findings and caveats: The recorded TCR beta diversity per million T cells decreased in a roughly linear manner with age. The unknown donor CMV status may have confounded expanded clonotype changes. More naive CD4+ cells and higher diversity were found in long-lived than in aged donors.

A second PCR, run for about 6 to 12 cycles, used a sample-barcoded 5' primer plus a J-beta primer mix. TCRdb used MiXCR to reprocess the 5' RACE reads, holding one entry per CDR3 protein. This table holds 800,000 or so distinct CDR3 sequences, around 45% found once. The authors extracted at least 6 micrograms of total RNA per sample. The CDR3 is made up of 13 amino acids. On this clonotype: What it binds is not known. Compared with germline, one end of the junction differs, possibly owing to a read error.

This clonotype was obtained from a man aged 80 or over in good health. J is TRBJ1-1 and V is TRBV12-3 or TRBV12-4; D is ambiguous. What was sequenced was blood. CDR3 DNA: TGTGCCAGCAGTTTAGGAGCGAACACTGAAGCTTACTTT. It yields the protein CASSLGANTEAYF.